What follows are 24 T cell receptor beta chains derived from one specimen sequenced in a study of tumor and adjacent non-tumor tissue in lung cancer. The library came from three nested PCR rounds adapted from ARM-PCR protocols. TCRdb re-called the multiplex PCR reads with MiXCR, one entry per CDR3 protein. The table has under 250,000 distinct CDR3 sequences, roughly 70% seen once. No cell sorting was done before RNA was extracted from the tissue. The sequencing sample was made of lung tumor tissue. These receptors were obtained from a man in his sixties with non-small cell lung cancer.

About this clonotype itself: This may be a read error: a much more frequent sequence differs by one nucleotide. The chain employs TRBV4-3 and TRBJ1-2, with D uncertain. V lost 2 bases and J 2 bases, leaving 9 bases between the germline ends. The length of the CDR3 is 14 residues. Germline V gene data show CDR1 as LGHNA and CDR2 as YSLEER. CDR3: CASSQIDGNYGYTF. The CDR3 bases are TGCGCCAGCAGCCAAATTGACGGCAACTATGGCTACACCTTC.

The chain is built from TRBV30 and TRBJ1-4; the D is unclear. CDR1 GTSNPN and CDR2 SVGIG come from the germline V gene (reference sequence). The ends were cut back, 1 base at V and 8 bases at J, with 20 bases in the middle. There are 16 residues in the CDR3. The CDR3 nucleotides are TGTGCCTGGAGTGCCCAAACGGGATTCTGTGGAGAAAAACTGTTTTTT. Translating it yields CAWSAQTGFCGEKLFF.

With respect to this clonotype: A junction boundary mismatches the germline segment, possibly from a read error. The chain uses TRBV24-1 and TRBJ2-2; D is ambiguous. Germline V gene sequence: CDR1 KGHDR, CDR2 SFDVKD. The CDR3 is 14 residues long. The DNA of the CDR3 is TGTACCACTGCGCACGGGTCGGACACCGGGGAGCTGTTTTTT. Translated: CTTAHGSDTGELFF.

About this clonotype: A single base separates this from a much larger clone, so it may be a read error. V usage is TRBV29-1 and J usage is TRBJ2-5; perhaps TRBD1 as D (6 bases). V was trimmed by 0 bases and J by 4 bases, leaving 15 bases between them. This CDR3 has 15 residues. In germline, CDR1 is SQVTM, CDR2 ANQGSEA. The CDR3 DNA sequence: TGCAGCGTTGAAGATCGGGACACGAGGGGAGAGACCCAGTACTTC. Translation: CSVEDRDTRGETQYF.

Points on this clonotype: Relative to the germline gene, one junction end is altered; a read error may explain this. This rearrangement joins TRBV20-1 to TRBJ2-5, with TRBD2 as a possible D gene (5 bases). The CDR3 extends over 13 amino acids. Germline CDR1 and CDR2: DFQATT and SNEGSKA (reference sequence). The CDR3 DNA follows: TGCGGTGCTAGCATCGGGAACGAAGAGACCCAGTACTTC. The encoded protein is CGASIGNEETQYF.

Comments on this clonotype: The junction does not match germline at one end; this may be a read error. This chain joins TRBV11-3 and TRBJ2-1, with 7 bases matching TRBD2. Germline V gene sequence: CDR1 SGHNT, CDR2 YENEEA. CDR3 length: 17 residues. The DNA for the CDR3 is TGTGCCAGTAGCTTAATGGTCAGCGGGGCTATCACCAATGAGCAGTTCTTC. Residues: CASSLMVSGAITNEQFF.

Remarks on this clonotype: At one end the junction does not follow the germline gene, possibly because of a read error. The gene calls are TRBV20-1 and TRBJ2-3; 8 bases fit TRBD2. Germline CDR1 DFQATT, CDR2 SNEGSKA (reference sequence). The CDR3 is made up of 14 amino acids. CDR3 coding DNA: TGCAGTGCCCCACTAGCGGTGGGGGCAGATACGCAATTTTTT. Translation gives CSAPLAVGADTQFF.

As concerns this clonotype: The junction shows a germline mismatch at one end, possibly a read error. The V and J genes are TRBV11-1 and TRBJ2-4; 8 positions match TRBD1. This CDR3 is built from 15 residues. Germline CDR1 is SGHAT and CDR2 is FQDESV (reference sequence). The CDR3 sequence: CVSSDPGDRFNIQYF. CDR3 DNA: TGCGTCAGCAGCGATCCGGGGGACAGGTTTAACATTCAGTACTTC.

V gene TRBV6-1 combines with J gene TRBJ1-6, with a weak D call TRBD1 (5 bases). Germline loops: CDR1 MNHNS, CDR2 SASEGT. This CDR3 has 14 residues. The V end was cut by 5 bases, the J end by 14 bases, with 19 bases between. CDR3 sequence (DNA): TGTGCCAGCAGTTCGGGGCCCTATAATACAGCCCTCCACTTT. Protein: CASSSGPYNTALHF.

V gene TRBV20-1 combines with J gene TRBJ1-5, with D unresolved. This CDR3 has 12 residues. V lost 7 bases to trimming and J lost 6 bases, with 13 bases between them. From germline, CDR1 is DFQATT and CDR2 SNEGSKA (reference sequence). CDR3 bases: TGCAGTGACGGAGAGGGAAGTCAGCCCCAGCATTTT. Protein sequence: CSDGEGSQPQHF.

A few counts support this clonotype. Just one base apart from a much larger clone, this may be a read error. The chain couples TRBV20-1 to TRBJ2-7; 8 nucleotides agree with TRBD1. Germline CDR1 is DFQATT and CDR2 is SNEGSKA (reference sequence). V lost 6 bases and J lost 6; bases outside the gene matches: 10. This CDR3 contains 13 residues. In DNA form, the CDR3 reads TGCAGTGCCATCCGGGACAGGTTCATCGAGCAGTACTTC. Its protein product is CSAIRDRFIEQYF.

In regard to this clonotype: A much larger clone differs by one base, so this may be a read error. V and J are TRBV20-1 and TRBJ2-5; TRBD1 agrees at 7 bases. The V and J ends lost 3 bases and 5 bases, in that order; junction bases with no gene match: 12. Per germline, CDR1 DFQATT and CDR2 SNEGSKA (reference sequence). This CDR3 region has 15 residues. The CDR3 nucleotides are TGCAGTGCTAGGGCTCTGACAGGGTTCGAGGAGACCCAGTACTTC. Amino acids: CSARALTGFEETQYF.

This clonotype was observed a handful of times. This sequence may be a read error, since a much larger clone differs from it by one base. This chain connects TRBV29-1 to TRBJ2-1; D ambiguous. Germline V CDR1 and CDR2: SQVTM, ANQGSEA. With 3 bases removed from V and 9 bases from J, the gap between germline ends came to 12 bases. This CDR3 spans 12 amino acids. The CDR3 nucleotides are TGCAGCGTTGATGTGAATTTCGGTGAGCAGTTCTTC. It codes for CSVDVNFGEQFF.

The chain couples TRBV4-3 to TRBJ1-4; D is unresolved. The CDR3 is 17 residues long. Per germline, CDR1 LGHNA and CDR2 YSLEER. V was trimmed by 1 base and J by 3 bases, leaving 15 bases between them. CDR3 nucleotide sequence: TGCGCCAGCAGCCAAGGTCACGGCCGAACCTCTAATGAAAAACTGTTTTTT. It specifies CASSQGHGRTSNEKLFF.

Comment on this clonotype: The junction and the germline gene differ at one end; a read error may be behind it. CDR3 DNA: TGCAGTGCTGTTCCCCCGCTGGGACAGGGCCCGACTTATAGCAATCAGCCCCGGCATTTT. Amino acids: CSAVPPLGQGPTYSNQPRHF. The chain has TRBV20-1 and TRBJ1-5; 9 nucleotides align to TRBD1. CDR1 is DFQATT and CDR2 is SNEGSKA in the germline V gene (reference sequence). The CDR3 is made up of 20 amino acids.

The V and J genes are TRBV28 and TRBJ2-6, with D perhaps matching TRBD1 (6 bases). V lost 7 bases and J lost 0, with 10 bases in between. Germline CDR1 MDHEN, CDR2 SYDVKM. This CDR3 is 15 amino acids long. The CDR3 sequence: CASTQGGSGANVLTF. Written as DNA, the CDR3 is TGTGCCAGCACTCAAGGGGGCTCTGGGGCCAACGTCCTGACTTTC.

As for this clonotype: Possible read error: a much larger clone is one base away. As the CDR3 is not closed by the conserved phenylalanine or tryptophan, this likely results from a read error. This chain uses TRBV6-6 with TRBJ1-2; D remains unclear. Germline CDR1 and CDR2: MNHNY and SVGAGI (reference sequence). This CDR3 region has 13 residues. V was shortened by 7 bases and J by 4 bases, with 13 bases between the two germline ends. The CDR3 here is CASTEAGSYGYTL. The CDR3, as DNA: TGTGCCAGCACCGAAGCGGGGTCCTATGGCTACACCTTA.

The table lists this clonotype with a count of one. A clone one base away is much larger, so this may be a read error. J is TRBJ1-4 and V is TRBV5-6, with D uncertain. The CDR3 runs 15 residues. Germline V gene sequence: CDR1 SGHDT, CDR2 YYEEEE. DNA for the CDR3: TGTGTCAGCAGCTTGTGGCAGGCAACTAATGAAAAACTGTTTTTT. Protein sequence: CVSSLWQATNEKLFF.

Remarks on this clonotype: One end of the junction fails to match germline, which may point to a read error. The rearrangement uses TRBV7-8 and TRBJ2-6; D is perhaps TRBD2 (5 bases). The CDR3 totals 17 residues. Germline CDR1 is SGHVS and CDR2 is FQNEAQ. CDR3 in DNA: TGTGCCTGCAGCTTACTAGTAGGGTTCTCTGGGGCCAACGTCCTGACTTTC. Its protein product is CACSLLVGFSGANVLTF.

This clonotype occurred once. Possible read error: a much larger clone is one base away. V is TRBV20-1 and J is TRBJ2-2; D gene ambiguous. Germline-derived CDR1 and CDR2 are DFQATT and SNEGSKA (reference sequence). V dropped 2 bases and J dropped 6 bases, with 10 bases sitting between them. CDR3 length: 13 residues. DNA of the CDR3: TGCAGTGCTAGAAACCACCAGGCCGGGGAGCTGTTTTTT. It encodes CSARNHQAGELFF.

To note about this clonotype: Sequence at one end of the junction differs from germline and may be a read error. This chain's CDR3 is CVSGWGGNEQFF. CDR3 nucleotide sequence: TGTGTCAGCGGCTGGGGGGGAAATGAGCAGTTCTTC. The rearrangement links TRBV11-3 to TRBJ2-1, with 7 bases fitting TRBD2. The germline V gene encodes CDR1 SGHNT and CDR2 YENEEA. This CDR3 has 12 residues.

The rearrangement joins TRBV6-1 to TRBJ2-5; D gene ambiguous. Germline V gene sequence: CDR1 MNHNS, CDR2 SASEGT. The CDR3 is made up of 13 amino acids. Trimming removed 6 bases from V and 8 bases from J, with 16 bases in between. CDR3 in DNA: TGTGCCAGCAGACCCCGTGGTGTATTCACCCAGTACTTC. Its translation: CASRPRGVFTQYF.

Worth noting for this clonotype: A junction end diverges from the germline sequence, so it may reflect a read error. The chain couples TRBV29-1 to TRBJ2-2; TRBD1 agrees at 8 bases. The CDR3 length is 14 residues. Germline V gene data show CDR1 as SQVTM and CDR2 as ANQGSEA. CDR3 in amino acids: CSVGEDRVTGELFF. Written as DNA, the CDR3 is TGCAGCGTTGGTGAGGACAGGGTCACCGGTGAGCTGTTTTTT.

In the case of this clonotype: A junction boundary mismatches the germline segment, possibly from a read error. The chain carries TRBV6-6 and TRBJ2-5; TRBD1 or TRBD2 may be the D gene (5 bases each). The CDR3 covers 18 residues. Germline CDR1 MNHNY, CDR2 SVGAGI (reference sequence). The CDR3, as DNA: TGTGCCAGCAGTTACTCGCCAGGGTACGACTACTACCAAGAGACTCAGTACTTC. Amino acid sequence: CASSYSPGYDYYQETQYF.